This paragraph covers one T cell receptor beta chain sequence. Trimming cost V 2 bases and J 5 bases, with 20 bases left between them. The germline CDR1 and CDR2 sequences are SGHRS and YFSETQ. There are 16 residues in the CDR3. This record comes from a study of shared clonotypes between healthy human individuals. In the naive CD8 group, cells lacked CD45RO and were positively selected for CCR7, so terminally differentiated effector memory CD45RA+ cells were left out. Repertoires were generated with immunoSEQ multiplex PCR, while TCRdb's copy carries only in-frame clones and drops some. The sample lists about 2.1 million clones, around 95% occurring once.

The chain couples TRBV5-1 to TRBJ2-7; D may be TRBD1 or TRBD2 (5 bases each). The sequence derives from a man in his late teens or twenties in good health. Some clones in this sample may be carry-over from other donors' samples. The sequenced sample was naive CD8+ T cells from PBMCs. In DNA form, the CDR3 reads TGCGCCAGCAGCTTTAGTACTTATCTAAGGGACGACGAGCAGTACTTC. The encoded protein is CASSFSTYLRDDEQYF.